This T cell receptor beta chain was sequenced during a study of cytomegalovirus exposure and HLA in healthy donors. As for the study in general: The study's early data release held 80 million to 95 million unique TCRs from HLA-typed donors.

This CDR3 spans 14 amino acids. V dropped 0 bases and J dropped 8; count of bases not matched to a gene: 3. Germline V lookup: CDR1 LGHNA, CDR2 YSLEER. PCR was performed using 60 Vbeta and 13 Jbeta primers. The method was immunoSEQ multiplex PCR; TCRdb's version includes in-frame clones alone and lacks a portion of them. The table lists about 100,000 clones, under 80% of them singletons, with around 4% in the top ten. As concerns this clone: Its specificity is not known.

Broader study findings: Presence/absence analyses rested on an assumption that sequencing depth was roughly uniform across donors. The study put around 180 TCR beta chains on its list as cytomegalovirus-associated. Common viral pathogens seemed, in a later analysis, to connect with several of the most significant clusters.

The chain combines TRBV4-3 with TRBJ2-2; 7 positions agree with TRBD2. The receptor comes from a man aged 35-49 years in good health and CMV-seronegative. Sequenced sample: PBMCs. The CDR3 here is CASSQDGGGGELFF. For the CDR3, the DNA is TGCGCCAGCAGCCAAGACGGCGGGGGTGGGGAGCTGTTTTTT.